This record covers a single T cell receptor (beta chain). Its antigen is unidentified. TCRdb's copy holds only in-frame clones and misses some; the assay was immunoSEQ multiplex PCR. Among around 120,000 clones listed, about 88% were seen once. The data derive from a study of T cell responses to AZD1222 COVID-19 vaccine. Study overall: Investigators merged groups given second doses at roughly 4 or roughly 12 weeks. Study-level points and caveats: White British people made up most donors, females outnumbered males, and clonal diversity was possibly underestimated. Samples come after the peak T cell response, not at day 14. The study reported that nearly half of spike-specific TCRs target unmutated variant regions.

The V gene's germline CDR1 is SGHTA and CDR2 FQGNSA. The CDR3 covers 15 residues. Trimming removed 6 bases at V and 3 bases at J, with 15 bases between. The chain couples TRBV7-2 to TRBJ1-5, with D possibly matching TRBD1 (6 bases). Source: peripheral blood, taken on day 0 of AZD1222 vaccination. The sequence was collected from an adult in good health. The CDR3 loop reads CASSRAGTNNQPQHF. CDR3 in DNA: TGTGCCAGCAGTCGGGCCGGGACAAACAATCAGCCCCAGCATTTT. Full variable domain (remainder filled in from reference TRBV7-2 and TRBJ1-5): GAGVSQSPSNKVTEKGKDVELRCDPISGHTALYWYRQSLGQGLEFLIYFQGNSAPDKSGLPSDRFSAERTGGSVSTLTIQRTQQEDSAVYLCASSRAGTNNQPQHFGDGTRLSIL.